This record covers a single TCR beta chain. The antigen remains undetermined. This sample is part of a study of beta chain features in type 1 diabetes. Study-wide background: The examined sorted cells totaled 107,917,701 across samples.

CD45RO/CCR7/CD25/CD127/CD95/CD27 staining was used to isolate CD4+ naive, central memory, regulatory and stem cell-like memory cells by sorting. As every portion of the isolated RNA was reverse transcribed, the sequencing read expressed TCRB transcripts. The data were produced by immunoSEQ multiplex PCR, yet TCRdb's version contains in-frame clones alone and is incomplete. The repertoire has more than 250,000 clones, about 23% of them found once; the top ten carry 0.012%. Notes on the study in general: Still unanswered here is whether HLA type influences TCRB rearrangement. Among all four CD4+ subsets, Type 1 diabetes patients had TCRB CDR3s that were moderately but significantly shorter. Sampled from patients, naive, central memory and Treg TCRB repertoires appeared more similar than those sampled from healthy donors.

The clonotype originates from a woman aged 30 to 39 with type 1 diabetes. Sequencing used naive CD4+ T cells from blood.

The CDR3 is CASSPLGFRLDHEQYF. DNA for the CDR3: TGCGCCAGCAGCCCCCTTGGATTTCGACTAGACCACGAGCAGTACTTC. The chain carries TRBV4-1 and TRBJ2-7, with a possible D match to TRBD2 (6 bases). Germline CDR1 reads MGHRA; CDR2 reads YSYEKL. Trimming stripped 4 bases from V and 5 bases from J, with 21 bases between. This CDR3 is built from 16 residues.